Listed below are T cell receptor beta chains from one sample, sequenced in a study of blood T cell repertoires in COVID-19. The protocol was immunoSEQ multiplex PCR, while the TCRdb copy is restricted to in-frame clones and leaves out a portion. Of around 400,000 clones in the sample, 83% were seen once. Source material: PBMCs or T cells enriched from blood (not recorded which). These TCRs come from a woman aged 45-65 years who had recovered from COVID-19. The conserved cysteine and the conserved F or W are not part of the CDR3 here. Fields, in order: V gene, J gene, CDR3 protein.

V gene: TRBV24-1
J gene: TRBJ2-2
CDR3 protein: ATSDSGQPNTGELF

V gene: TRBV4-1
J gene: TRBJ2-3
CDR3 protein: ASSQDGSGGRARSTQY

V gene: TRBV5-8
J gene: TRBJ2-7
CDR3 protein: ASSFGFPSSYEQY

V gene: TRBV18
J gene: TRBJ2-3
CDR3 protein: ASSRLDGHTQY

V gene: TRBV5-1
J gene: TRBJ2-1
CDR3 protein: ASSLVLGVHNEQF

V gene: TRBV9
J gene: TRBJ1-2
CDR3 protein: ASSVGPYGTDTYGYT

V gene: TRBV2
J gene: TRBJ1-5
CDR3 protein: ASSGQLSNQPQH

V gene: TRBV25-1
J gene: TRBJ2-7
CDR3 protein: ASSDWDRSYEQY

V gene: TRBV5-1
J gene: TRBJ2-7
CDR3 protein: ASSLTRDRGYEQY

V gene: TRBV6-1
J gene: TRBJ1-1
CDR3 protein: ASSDPLEGTEAF

V gene: TRBV30
J gene: TRBJ1-2
CDR3 protein: AWTTGNYYGYT

V gene: TRBV27
J gene: TRBJ1-1
CDR3 protein: ASSFAGGNTEAF

V gene: TRBV19
J gene: TRBJ2-1
CDR3 protein: ASKGGLAINEQF

V gene: TRBV7-2
J gene: TRBJ1-1
CDR3 protein: ASSFRDRGLTEAF

V gene: TRBV3-1/TRBV3-2
J gene: TRBJ2-1
CDR3 protein: ASSQGAGGTRSSYNEQF

V gene: TRBV7-9
J gene: TRBJ2-2
CDR3 protein: ASSLTSGRSANTGELF

V gene: TRBV7-7
J gene: TRBJ2-2
CDR3 protein: ASSPGLAGVTGELF

V gene: TRBV29-1
J gene: TRBJ2-3
CDR3 protein: PIGRFCIAQY

V gene: TRBV7-8
J gene: TRBJ2-7
CDR3 protein: ASSSQHDRFYEQY

V gene: TRBV7-9
J gene: TRBJ1-2
CDR3 protein: ASSLGTRTGSGGYT

V gene: TRBV9
J gene: TRBJ1-5
CDR3 protein: ASSVEGGENQPQH

V gene: TRBV7-9
J gene: TRBJ2-1
CDR3 protein: ASSFGTSVNNEQF

V gene: TRBV29-1
J gene: TRBJ1-1
CDR3 protein: SARGQVGTEAF

V gene: TRBV4-2
J gene: TRBJ1-2
CDR3 protein: ASSRASGEDLYGYT

V gene: TRBV21-1
J gene: TRBJ1-4
CDR3 protein: ASSKVPEFSGQGGTNEKLF

V gene: TRBV7-3
J gene: TRBJ1-6
CDR3 protein: ASSANPRGRRNSPLH

V gene: TRBV5-1
J gene: TRBJ1-3
CDR3 protein: ASSSTASGNTIY

V gene: TRBV2
J gene: TRBJ2-7
CDR3 protein: ASSVAGGASYEQY

V gene: TRBV7-2
J gene: TRBJ2-7
CDR3 protein: ASSLGERGPYEQY

V gene: TRBV4-2
J gene: TRBJ1-2
CDR3 protein: ASSQRGSPLTNYGYT

V gene: TRBV7-8
J gene: TRBJ1-5
CDR3 protein: ASSPLAQPQH

V gene: TRBV19
J gene: TRBJ1-6
CDR3 protein: ASRKDGSGNSPLH

V gene: TRBV3-1/TRBV3-2
J gene: TRBJ2-5
CDR3 protein: ASSQDTGRQETQY

V gene: TRBV5-1
J gene: TRBJ2-7
CDR3 protein: ASSLVPGDSYEQY

V gene: TRBV9
J gene: TRBJ1-2
CDR3 protein: ASSVESSGQLSGYT

V gene: TRBV2
J gene: TRBJ2-7
CDR3 protein: ASSEALGLSSYEQY

V gene: TRBV6-1
J gene: TRBJ2-7
CDR3 protein: ASSEGTGGTYEQY

V gene: TRBV7-8
J gene: TRBJ2-7
CDR3 protein: ASSSSGPVNQN

V gene: TRBV19
J gene: TRBJ1-1
CDR3 protein: ASTVWTEAF

V gene: TRBV19
J gene: TRBJ1-1
CDR3 protein: ASSPWTVNTEAF

V gene: TRBV7-2
J gene: TRBJ2-5
CDR3 protein: ASSLAGRGGGPGETQY

V gene: TRBV3-1/TRBV3-2
J gene: TRBJ2-2
CDR3 protein: ASRDRAAGELF

V gene: TRBV30
J gene: TRBJ1-4
CDR3 protein: AWARDRNEKLF

V gene: TRBV9
J gene: TRBJ1-3
CDR3 protein: ASSVAGTGRSGNTIY